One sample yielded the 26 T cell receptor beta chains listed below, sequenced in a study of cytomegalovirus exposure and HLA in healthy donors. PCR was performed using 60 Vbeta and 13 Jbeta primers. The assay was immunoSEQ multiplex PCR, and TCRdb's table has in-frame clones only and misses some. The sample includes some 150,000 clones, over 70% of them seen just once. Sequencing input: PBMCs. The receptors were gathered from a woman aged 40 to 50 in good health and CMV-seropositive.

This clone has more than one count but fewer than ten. CDR3 region: CASSYSPFGTGYGYTF. In nucleotides, the CDR3 is TGTGCCAGCAGTTACTCGCCGTTCGGGACAGGCTATGGCTACACCTTC. This chain joins TRBV6-5 and TRBJ1-2, with 8 nucleotides matching TRBD1. The CDR3 has 16 amino acids. Germline-derived CDR1 and CDR2 are MNHEY and SVGAGI. J gave up 4 bases and V 0 bases, and 7 bases lay outside the gene matches.

CDR3 in DNA: TGTGCCAGCAGCCCGACAGGGTTTGGCGAAAAACTGTTTTTT. Its protein product is CASSPTGFGEKLFF. The chain employs TRBV6-1 and TRBJ1-4; 7 positions agree with TRBD1. From germline, CDR1 is MNHNS and CDR2 SASEGT. This CDR3 has 14 amino acids. J was trimmed by 8 bases and V by 6 bases; bases with no gene match: 9.

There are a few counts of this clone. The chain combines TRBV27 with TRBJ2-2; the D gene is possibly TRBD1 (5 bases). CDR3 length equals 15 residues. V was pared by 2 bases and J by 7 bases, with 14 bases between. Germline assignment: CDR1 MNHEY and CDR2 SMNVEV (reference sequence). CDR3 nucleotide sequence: TGTGCCAGCAGTTTAGCGACAGTTTTGGGCGGGGAGCTGTTTTTT. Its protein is CASSLATVLGGELFF.

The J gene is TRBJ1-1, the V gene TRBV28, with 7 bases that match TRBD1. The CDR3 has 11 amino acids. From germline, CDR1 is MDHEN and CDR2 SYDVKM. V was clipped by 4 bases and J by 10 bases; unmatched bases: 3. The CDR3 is CASSWDRTAFF. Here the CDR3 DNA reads TGTGCCAGCAGTTGGGACAGAACAGCTTTCTTT.

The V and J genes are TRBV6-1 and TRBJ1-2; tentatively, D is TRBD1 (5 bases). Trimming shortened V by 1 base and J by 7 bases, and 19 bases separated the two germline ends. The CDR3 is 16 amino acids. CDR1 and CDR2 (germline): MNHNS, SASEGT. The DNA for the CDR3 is TGTGCCAGCAGTGAAGGCAGGTGGGGCAATACGGGTGGCTACACCTTC. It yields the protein CASSEGRWGNTGGYTF.

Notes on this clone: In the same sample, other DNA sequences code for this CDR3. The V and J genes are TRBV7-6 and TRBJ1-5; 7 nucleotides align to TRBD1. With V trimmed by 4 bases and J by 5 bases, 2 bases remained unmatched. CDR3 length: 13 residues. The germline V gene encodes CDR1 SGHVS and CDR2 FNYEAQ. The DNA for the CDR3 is TGTGCCAGCAGCTCAGACAGGGATCAGCCCCAGCATTTT. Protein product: CASSSDRDQPQHF.

The CDR3 region is CASSWLDRDGYTF. In nucleotides, the CDR3 is TGTGCCAGCAGTTGGTTGGACAGGGATGGCTACACCTTC. This chain joins TRBV6-6 and TRBJ1-2; 8 bases line up with TRBD1. The trim removed 4 bases at V and 6 bases at J, leaving 4 bases unmatched. This CDR3 spans 13 amino acids. Germline V CDR1 and CDR2: MNHNY, SVGAGI (reference sequence).

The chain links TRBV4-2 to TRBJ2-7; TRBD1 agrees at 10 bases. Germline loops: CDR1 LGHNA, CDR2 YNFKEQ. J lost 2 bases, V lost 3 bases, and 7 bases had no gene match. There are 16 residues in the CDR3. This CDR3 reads CASSQAAGTGAYEQYF. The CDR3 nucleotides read TGTGCCAGCAGCCAGGCCGCCGGGACAGGGGCCTACGAGCAGTACTTC.

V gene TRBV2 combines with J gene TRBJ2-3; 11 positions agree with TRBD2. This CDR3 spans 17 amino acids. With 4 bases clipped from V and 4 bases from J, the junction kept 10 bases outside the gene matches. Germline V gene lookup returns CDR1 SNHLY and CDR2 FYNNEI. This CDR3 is CASSGLLAGGLPDTQYF. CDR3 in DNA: TGTGCCAGCAGTGGTCTGTTAGCGGGGGGGCTCCCAGATACGCAGTATTTT.

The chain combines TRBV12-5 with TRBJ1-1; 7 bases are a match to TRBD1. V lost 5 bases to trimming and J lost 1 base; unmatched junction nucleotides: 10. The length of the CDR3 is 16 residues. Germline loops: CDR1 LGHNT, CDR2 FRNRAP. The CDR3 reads CASGPPRQGENTEAFF. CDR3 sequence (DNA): TGTGCTAGTGGTCCGCCTCGACAGGGAGAGAACACTGAAGCTTTCTTT.

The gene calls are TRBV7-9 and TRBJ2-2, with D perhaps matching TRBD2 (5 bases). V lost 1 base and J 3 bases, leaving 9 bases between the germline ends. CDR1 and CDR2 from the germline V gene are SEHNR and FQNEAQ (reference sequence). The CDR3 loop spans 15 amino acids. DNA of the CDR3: TGTGCCAGCAGCTTAGGGGCGCGGGACACCGGGGAGCTGTTTTTT. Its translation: CASSLGARDTGELFF.

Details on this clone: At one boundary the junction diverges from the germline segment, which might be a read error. Here the CDR3 DNA reads TGTTCCAGCAGCTCTCCAAGAGGACAGGGTAAGGACACTGAAGCTTTCTTT. This translates into CSSSSPRGQGKDTEAFF. V is TRBV7-9 and J is TRBJ1-1; 8 bases fit TRBD1. Germline values: CDR1 SEHNR, CDR2 FQNEAQ (reference sequence). The CDR3 is 17 amino acids. Complete variable domain (other parts from reference TRBV7-9 and TRBJ1-1): DTGVSQNPRHKITKRGQNVTFRCDPISEHNRLYWYRQTLGQGPEFLTYFQNEAQLEKSRLLSDRFSAERPKGSFSTLEIQRTEQGDSAMYLCSSSSPRGQGKDTEAFFGQGTRLTVV.

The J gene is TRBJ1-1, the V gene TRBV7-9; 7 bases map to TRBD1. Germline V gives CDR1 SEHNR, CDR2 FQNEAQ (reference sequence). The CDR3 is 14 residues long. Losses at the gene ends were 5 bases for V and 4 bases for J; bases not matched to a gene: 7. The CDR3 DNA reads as TGTGCCAGCAGCCCCGGGACAGTCCTCACTGAAGCTTTCTTT. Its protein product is CASSPGTVLTEAFF.

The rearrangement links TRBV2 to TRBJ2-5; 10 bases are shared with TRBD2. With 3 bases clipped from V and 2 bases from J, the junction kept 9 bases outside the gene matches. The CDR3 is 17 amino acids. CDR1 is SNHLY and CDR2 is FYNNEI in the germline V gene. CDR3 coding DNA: TGTGCCAGCAGTGAGCGGCTAGCGGGGGCGATACAAGAGACCCAGTACTTC. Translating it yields CASSERLAGAIQETQYF.

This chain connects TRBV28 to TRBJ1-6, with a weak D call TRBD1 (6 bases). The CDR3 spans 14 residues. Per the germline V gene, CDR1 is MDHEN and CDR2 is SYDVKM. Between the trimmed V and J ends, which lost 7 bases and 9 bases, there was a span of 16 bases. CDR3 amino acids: CASTVTYRVSPLHF. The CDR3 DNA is TGTGCCAGCACCGTCACCTACAGGGTTTCACCCCTCCACTTT.

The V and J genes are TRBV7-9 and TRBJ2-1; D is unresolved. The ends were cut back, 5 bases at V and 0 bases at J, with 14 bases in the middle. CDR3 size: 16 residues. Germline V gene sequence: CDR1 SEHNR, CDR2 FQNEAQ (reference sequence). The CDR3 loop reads CASSPSSSSSYNEQFF. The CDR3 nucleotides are TGTGCCAGCAGCCCCTCATCAAGTAGCTCCTACAATGAGCAGTTCTTC.

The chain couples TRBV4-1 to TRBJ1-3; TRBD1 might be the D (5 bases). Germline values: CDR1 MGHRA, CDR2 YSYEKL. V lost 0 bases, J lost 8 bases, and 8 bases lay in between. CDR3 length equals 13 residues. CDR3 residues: CASSQDRVDTIYF. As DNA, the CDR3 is TGCGCCAGCAGCCAAGACAGGGTAGACACCATATATTTT.

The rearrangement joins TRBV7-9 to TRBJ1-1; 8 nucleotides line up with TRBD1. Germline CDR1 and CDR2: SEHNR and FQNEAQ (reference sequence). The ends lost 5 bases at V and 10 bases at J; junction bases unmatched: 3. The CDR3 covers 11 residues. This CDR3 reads CASSLDRGAFF. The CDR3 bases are TGTGCCAGCAGCCTCGACAGGGGAGCTTTCTTT.

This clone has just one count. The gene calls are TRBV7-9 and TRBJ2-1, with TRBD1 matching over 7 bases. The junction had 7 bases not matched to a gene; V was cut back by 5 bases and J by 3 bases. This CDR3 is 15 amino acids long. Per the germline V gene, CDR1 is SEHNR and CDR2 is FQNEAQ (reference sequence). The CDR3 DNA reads TGTGCCAGCAGCCGAGAAAGGACAGGCTACAATGAGCAGTTCTTC. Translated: CASSRERTGYNEQFF. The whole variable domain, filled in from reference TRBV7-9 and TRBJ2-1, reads DTGVSQNPRHKITKRGQNVTFRCDPISEHNRLYWYRQTLGQGPEFLTYFQNEAQLEKSRLLSDRFSAERPKGSFSTLEIQRTEQGDSAMYLCASSRERTGYNEQFFGPGTRLTVL.

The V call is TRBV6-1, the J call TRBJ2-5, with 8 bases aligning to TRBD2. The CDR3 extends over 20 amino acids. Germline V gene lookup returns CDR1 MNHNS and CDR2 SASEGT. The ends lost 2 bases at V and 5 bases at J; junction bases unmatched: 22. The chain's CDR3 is CASSEFRMRWAGGRSETQYF. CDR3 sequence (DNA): TGTGCCAGCAGTGAATTTAGGATGAGATGGGCGGGGGGACGTTCGGAGACCCAGTACTTC.

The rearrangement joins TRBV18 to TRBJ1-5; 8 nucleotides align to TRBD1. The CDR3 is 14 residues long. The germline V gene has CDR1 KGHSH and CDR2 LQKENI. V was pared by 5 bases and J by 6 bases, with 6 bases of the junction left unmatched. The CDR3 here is CASSEQGAGQPQHF. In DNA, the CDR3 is TGTGCCAGCTCAGAGCAGGGGGCGGGTCAGCCCCAGCATTTT.

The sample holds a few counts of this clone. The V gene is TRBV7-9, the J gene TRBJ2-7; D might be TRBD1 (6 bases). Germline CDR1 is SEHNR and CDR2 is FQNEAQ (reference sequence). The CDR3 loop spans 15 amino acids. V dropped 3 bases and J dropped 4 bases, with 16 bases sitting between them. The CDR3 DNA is TGTGCCAGCAGCTTCCAAGCAAAACAGGGATACGAGCAGTACTTC. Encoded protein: CASSFQAKQGYEQYF. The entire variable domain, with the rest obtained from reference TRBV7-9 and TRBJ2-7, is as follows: DTGVSQNPRHKITKRGQNVTFRCDPISEHNRLYWYRQTLGQGPEFLTYFQNEAQLEKSRLLSDRFSAERPKGSFSTLEIQRTEQGDSAMYLCASSFQAKQGYEQYFGPGTRLTVT.

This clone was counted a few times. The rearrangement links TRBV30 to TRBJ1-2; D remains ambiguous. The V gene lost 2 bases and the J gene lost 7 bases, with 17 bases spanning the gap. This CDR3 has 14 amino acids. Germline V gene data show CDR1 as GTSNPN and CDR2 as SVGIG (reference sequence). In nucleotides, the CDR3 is TGTGCCTGGAGTTGGGAGGGTCAGGCGGGTGGCTACACCTTC. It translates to CAWSWEGQAGGYTF. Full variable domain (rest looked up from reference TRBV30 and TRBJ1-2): SQTIHQWPATLVQPVGSPLSLECTVEGTSNPNLYWYRQAAGRGLQLLFYSVGIGQISSEVPQNLSASRPQDRQFILSSKKLLLSDSGFYLCAWSWEGQAGGYTFGSGTRLTVV.

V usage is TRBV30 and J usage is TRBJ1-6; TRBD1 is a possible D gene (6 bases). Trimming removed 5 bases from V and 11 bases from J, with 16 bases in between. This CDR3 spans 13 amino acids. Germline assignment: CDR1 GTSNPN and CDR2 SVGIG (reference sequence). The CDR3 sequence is CAWERNRDAPLHF. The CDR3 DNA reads TGTGCCTGGGAGAGAAACAGGGATGCACCCCTCCACTTT.

The CDR3 sequence is CASSLGTGVNNEQFF. CDR3 coding DNA: TGTGCCAGCAGCTTGGGGACAGGGGTGAACAATGAGCAGTTCTTC. The V call is TRBV7-9, the J call TRBJ2-1, with TRBD1 identical over 10 bases. The junction had 4 bases not matched to a gene; V was cut back by 3 bases and J by 5 bases. From germline, CDR1 is SEHNR and CDR2 FQNEAQ (reference sequence). This CDR3 is 15 amino acids long.

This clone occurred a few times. The CDR3: CASSAGTSGKETQYF. In nucleotides, the CDR3 is TGTGCCAGCAGCGCCGGGACTAGCGGGAAGGAGACCCAGTACTTC. The gene calls are TRBV11-3 and TRBJ2-5, with 13 bases lining up with TRBD2. This CDR3 has 15 amino acids. Germline CDR1 and CDR2: SGHNT and YENEEA. Germline trimming cut 5 bases from V and 5 bases from J; bases unmatched to any gene: 5.